Sequencing of this TCR beta chain was carried out in a study of T-cell reconstitution after alpha-beta-depleted transplantation in children. Study-wide results and caveats: Counts and diversity of T cells one year after transplant came mostly from newly produced T cells. The high TCRbeta diversity at day 60 in some patients came from surviving recipient T cells and thymic progenitors.

The V end lost 4 bases, the J end lost 1 base, and 10 bases lay between the germline ends. This CDR3 is built from 15 residues. Germline V gives CDR1 MGHRA, CDR2 YSYEKL. A library of TCRbeta sequences, prepared with unique molecular identifiers, was generated. TCRdb independently ran MiXCR on the PCR reads; one entry per CDR3 protein. The top ten hold approximately 30% of the sample, which has about 980,000 distinct CDR3 sequences, 25% to 35% seen once. About this clonotype itself: The antigen remains unidentified.

The V gene is TRBV4-1, the J gene TRBJ2-2; a possible D gene is TRBD1 (6 bases). The input for sequencing was PBMCs, mostly from graft donor cells, taken 360 days after TCRalphabeta/CD19-depleted stem cell transplant. This sequence was found in a boy in the first two years of life who had a stem cell transplant for SCID, so the T cells may come from the graft donor. The CDR3 DNA reads TGCGCCAGCAGCCGGGACACCATGAACACCGGGGAGCTGTTTTTT. It is translated as CASSRDTMNTGELFF.